This T cell receptor beta chain appears in the sequencing data of a study of monozygotic twins with inflammatory bowel disease. Germline CDR1 is MDHEN and CDR2 is SYDVKM. The CDR3 is 20 residues long. TCRdb derives one entry per CDR3 protein from the 5' RACE reads, leaving out DNA. In total, the table holds approximately 100,000 distinct CDR3 sequences. The clonotype was recovered from a human donor with ulcerative colitis or Crohn's disease, or a healthy co-twin of an affected twin (not recorded which). The chain recombines TRBV28 with TRBJ2-4; the D gene TCRdb calls, TRBD1, cannot be checked with no DNA. The sample comprised blood. CDR3 protein: CASRGQGSWAKILAKNIQYF.